The source of this TCR beta chain is a study of T cells in Graves' hyperthyroidism and ophthalmopathy. The study enrolled patients aged 18 to 65 with newly diagnosed hyperthyroidism of under 2 months' duration. The table lists this clonotype with many counts. RNA transcripts were the template for amplifying TCR beta CDR3 regions. The HTBI primer set was used in a first-round RT-PCR of the TCR CDR3. From the multiplex PCR reads, TCRdb called clonotypes with MiXCR, one entry per CDR3 protein. The sample lists more than 35,000 distinct CDR3 sequences, more than 40% seen once, with about 30% in the top ten. The CDR3 sequence is 16 residues long. Germline CDR1 reads MNHEY; CDR2 reads SVGAGI. Trimming stripped 5 bases from V and 3 bases from J, with 18 bases between.

Sequencing was done on a sample of peripheral blood or thyroid tissue (not recorded which). The sequence was obtained from a woman between 50 and 59 years old with Graves' hyperthyroidism. The chain has TRBV6-5 and TRBJ2-3, with a weak D call TRBD2 (5 bases). The CDR3: CASSVDYDVVTDTQYF. DNA of the CDR3: TGTGCCAGCAGTGTCGACTACGACGTAGTTACAGATACGCAGTATTTT.